The clone carrying this T cell receptor (beta chain) has a count of ten or more. Antigen unknown. TCRdb reanalysed the 5' RACE reads using MiXCR and keeps one entry per CDR3 protein. This table has approximately 220,000 distinct CDR3 sequences, 20% to 30% appearing once. The data were taken from a study of CD8 T cells in ankylosing spondylitis. Findings and caveats of the study: The study looked at matched synovial fluid samples from ankylosing spondylitis patients. Disease-linked clones were reported to be significantly enriched there. Researchers report that disease-linked clones proved CD8+ and relatively rare in peripheral blood.

Germline V CDR1 and CDR2: LGHNA, YSLEER. V shed 0 bases and J 3 bases; nucleotides not matched to a gene: 5. The CDR3 is 16 amino acids. This clonotype was sampled from a male donor with ankylosing spondylitis or in good health (not recorded which). Sequencing input: blood, either unsorted or a sorted T cell fraction (not recorded which). V gene TRBV4-3 combines with J gene TRBJ2-5; 9 nucleotides line up with TRBD2. CDR3 sequence (DNA): TGCGCCAGCAGCCAAGAGGCGCGCGGGAGGGAAGAGACCCAGTACTTC. Amino acids: CASSQEARGREETQYF.